This record concerns one T cell receptor (beta chain) sequence. Sequencing was performed with immunoSEQ multiplex PCR; in TCRdb, only in-frame clones are kept and a portion is missing. The sample has 100,000 to 150,000 clones, approximately 80% seen once; the top ten hold 3.5% to 4.5%. The sample comes from a study of blood T cell repertoires in COVID-19. Input material: peripheral blood. The TCR sequence derives from a woman aged 50 to 65 with acute or convalescent COVID-19.

As DNA, the CDR3 is TGTGCCACCAGCAGAGATCCTATGGAAGCGGGGGGCTACACCTTC. It is translated as CATSRDPMEAGGYTF. The V call is TRBV15, the J call TRBJ1-2; D is undetermined. There are 15 residues in the CDR3. Germline loops: CDR1 LNHNV, CDR2 YYDKDF (reference sequence). V lost 0 bases and J 8 bases, leaving 16 bases between the germline ends.